This T cell receptor (beta chain) was sequenced for a study of cytomegalovirus exposure and HLA in healthy donors. Turning to the study itself: Of 350 to 400 genotyped donors, 75% to 90% grouped in the Caucasian-associated ancestry cluster.

Findings and caveats of the study: Relative to the approximately 700-donor mean, N-insertions were reportedly fewer in an Asian-associated ancestry cluster in a later analysis.

To note about this clone: Its specificity is unknown. One end of the junction varies from germline; a read error may be responsible.

Healthy bone marrow donors made up the donor group. The PCR was carried out with 60 Vbeta primers and 13 Jbeta primers. Sequencing was performed with immunoSEQ multiplex PCR; in TCRdb, only in-frame clones are kept and a portion is missing. This sample's table has fewer than 150,000 clones. This clonotype originated in a man younger than 35 in good health and CMV-seronegative. Specimen: PBMCs.

The DNA of the CDR3 is TGCGCCAGCAGCCACCCGGACAGTGCTTTCTCTGGAAGCACCATATATTTT. Amino acid sequence: CASSHPDSAFSGSTIYF. The V call is TRBV4-1, the J call TRBJ1-3, with a weak D call TRBD1 (6 bases). Germline V lookup: CDR1 MGHRA, CDR2 YSYEKL. CDR3 length equals 17 residues.